Presented here are 15 T cell receptor beta chains from one specimen sequenced in a study of blood T cell repertoires in COVID-19. Data came from immunoSEQ multiplex PCR; TCRdb stores just in-frame clones and leaves some out. The top ten hold about 3.3% of the sample, which has roughly 100,000 clones, around 86% seen once. The sequencing sample was made of peripheral blood. These receptor sequences come from a woman aged 70-85 years with acute or convalescent COVID-19.

V and J are TRBV29-1 and TRBJ1-5; no firm D call. The germline V gene has CDR1 SQVTM and CDR2 ANQGSEA. This CDR3 is 13 amino acids long. V dropped 6 bases and J dropped 6 bases, with 15 bases sitting between them. The CDR3: CSVREGSGQPQHF. As DNA, the CDR3 is TGCAGCGTCCGGGAGGGAAGCGGTCAGCCCCAGCATTTT.

The CDR3 is CASSSYRTGRYGYTF. In DNA form, the CDR3 reads TGTGCCAGCAGTTCATATCGGACAGGGCGATATGGCTACACCTTC. This chain joins TRBV6-2 or TRBV6-3 and TRBJ1-2; TRBD1 matches 8 bases. Germline V gives CDR1 MNHEY, CDR2 SVGEGT. Trimming at V came to 4 bases and at J to 5 bases, leaving 9 bases not matched to a gene. The CDR3 totals 15 residues.

The V call is TRBV7-9, the J call TRBJ2-3; no clear D. Germline values: CDR1 SEHNR, CDR2 FQNEAQ (reference sequence). Trimming left V 6 bases short and J 5 bases short, with 6 bases between. CDR3 size: 11 residues. CDR3 protein: CASRYLDTQYF. DNA of the CDR3: TGTGCCAGCAGGTACTTAGATACGCAGTATTTT. Looking up the rest from reference TRBV7-9 and TRBJ2-3 gives the full variable domain: DTGVSQNPRHKITKRGQNVTFRCDPISEHNRLYWYRQTLGQGPEFLTYFQNEAQLEKSRLLSDRFSAERPKGSFSTLEIQRTEQGDSAMYLCASRYLDTQYFGPGTRLTVL.

To note about this clone: The identical CDR3 is also encoded by other nucleotide sequences in the sample. This rearrangement joins TRBV9 to TRBJ2-2; TRBD2 is a possible D gene (7 bases). Germline values: CDR1 SGDLS, CDR2 YYNGEE. This CDR3 is built from 14 residues. With 2 bases removed from V and 5 bases from J, the gap between germline ends came to 10 bases. The CDR3 protein is CASSVGGRTGELFF. The CDR3 DNA sequence: TGTGCCAGCAGCGTGGGGGGGCGGACCGGGGAGCTGTTTTTT.

The V and J genes are TRBV24-1 and TRBJ2-1; 10 nucleotides line up with TRBD1. V lost 3 bases and J lost 4; bases outside the gene matches: 11. Germline V gene sequence: CDR1 KGHDR, CDR2 SFDVKD. CDR3 length: 18 amino acids. In DNA, the CDR3 is TGTGCCACCAGTGATACCCCTGACGGGACAGGGGATTACAATGAGCAGTTCTTC. This codes for CATSDTPDGTGDYNEQFF.

The genes are TRBV3-1 (or the pseudogene TRBV3-2) and TRBJ2-3; D is uncertain. This CDR3 has 14 amino acids. Germline V lookup: CDR1 LGHDT, CDR2 YNNKEL (reference sequence). Trimming stripped 1 base from V and 7 bases from J, with 12 bases between. CDR3 coding DNA: TGTGCCAGCAGCCAAGGGCCGGGTAGACATACGCAGTATTTT. It translates to CASSQGPGRHTQYF.

This rearrangement joins TRBV18 to TRBJ1-6, with 7 bases matching TRBD1. From germline, CDR1 is KGHSH and CDR2 LQKENI. The CDR3 loop spans 15 amino acids. The J segment lost 4 bases and the V segment lost 3 bases, leaving 3 bases of the junction unmatched. CDR3 loop: CASSPLRGYNSPLHF. DNA for the CDR3: TGTGCCAGCTCACCGCTCAGGGGGTATAATTCACCCCTCCACTTT.

This chain joins TRBV5-1 and TRBJ1-4; TRBD1 matches 12 bases. V dropped 4 bases and J dropped 2; count of bases not matched to a gene: 6. The CDR3 is 17 amino acids. The germline gives CDR1 SGHRS, CDR2 YFSETQ. The CDR3 loop reads CASSPRDRGLTNEKLFF. The CDR3 bases are TGCGCCAGCAGCCCCCGGGACAGGGGGCTGACTAATGAAAAACTGTTTTTT.

The chain is built from TRBV20-1 and TRBJ1-3, with D unclear. Germline CDR1 DFQATT, CDR2 SNEGSKA (reference sequence). Trimming pared 3 bases from V and 2 bases from J, leaving 14 bases between. This CDR3 has 15 residues. For the CDR3, the DNA is TGCAGTGCTAGTCGGGGTTCCTCCCCTGGAAACACCATATATTTT. Its translation: CSASRGSSPGNTIYF.

Turning to this clone: Other nucleotide sequences in the sample specify the same CDR3. The V gene is TRBV2, the J gene TRBJ1-1; 9 bases are shared with TRBD1. The CDR3 sequence is 14 residues long. Trimming took 6 bases from V and 3 from J; bases not matched to a gene: 5. Looked up from germline, CDR1 is SNHLY and CDR2 is FYNNEI. The CDR3 DNA reads as TGTGCCAGCAGGGGACAGGGAGGTCACACTGAAGCTTTCTTT. This gives the protein CASRGQGGHTEAFF.

This clone was observed a single time. The J gene is TRBJ1-1, the V gene TRBV19; no clear D. This CDR3 region has 16 residues. V was shortened by 5 bases and J by 0 bases, with 16 bases between the two germline ends. From germline, CDR1 is LNHDA and CDR2 SQIVND (reference sequence). CDR3 DNA: TGTGCCAGTAGTGAAACCATAGCGTGGATGAACACTGAAGCTTTCTTT. Encoded protein: CASSETIAWMNTEAFF. The complete variable domain, with remaining parts taken from reference TRBV19 and TRBJ1-1, reads DGGITQSPKYLFRKEGQNVTLSCEQNLNHDAMYWYRQDPGQGLRLIYYSQIVNDFQKGDIAEGYSVSREKKESFPLTVTSAQKNPTAFYLCASSETIAWMNTEAFFGQGTRLTVV.

The chain recombines TRBV5-1 with TRBJ1-3, with D unclear. V gave up 0 bases and J gave up 4 bases, with 8 bases separating them. Germline V gene lookup returns CDR1 SGHRS and CDR2 YFSETQ. The CDR3 loop spans 14 amino acids. DNA of the CDR3: TGCGCCAGCAGCTTGGACACAGCCGGAAACACCATATATTTT. It translates to CASSLDTAGNTIYF.

The chain couples TRBV5-1 to TRBJ2-1; 9 bases map to TRBD1. J was trimmed by 9 bases and V by 6 bases; bases with no gene match: 10. CDR3 length: 14 residues. Germline V gene lookup returns CDR1 SGHRS and CDR2 YFSETQ. The CDR3 protein is CASTRDREIGEQFF. The CDR3 DNA is TGCGCCAGCACCCGGGACAGGGAAATTGGTGAGCAGTTCTTC.

The CDR3 spells CATHPGLFFYGYTF. The CDR3 bases are TGTGCCACCCACCCGGGACTCTTTTTCTATGGCTACACCTTC. The genes are TRBV19 and TRBJ1-2, with D perhaps matching TRBD1 (5 bases). The CDR3 is 14 residues long. Germline loops: CDR1 LNHDA, CDR2 SQIVND (reference sequence). The ends were cut back, 10 bases at V and 4 bases at J, with 19 bases in the middle.

The rearrangement links TRBV10-1 to TRBJ2-7, with D perhaps TRBD2 (5 bases). The V gene's germline CDR1 is WNHNN and CDR2 SYGVQD (reference sequence). Trimming cost V 4 bases and J 4 bases, with 17 bases left between them. The CDR3 has 15 amino acids. CDR3 protein: CASSVPWARRYEQYV. CDR3 sequence (DNA): TGCGCCAGCAGTGTACCCTGGGCCAGGAGGTACGAGCAGTACGTC.